Listed below are T cell receptor beta chains from one sample, sequenced in a study of T-cell memory formation after mild COVID-19. From the 5' RACE reads, TCRdb called clonotypes with MiXCR, one entry per CDR3 protein. There are 100,000 to 150,000 distinct CDR3 sequences in the sample; more than 15% occur only once, and approximately 15% lies in the top ten. Sequencing used PBMCs or a T cell subset sorted from them (not recorded which). All receptors derive from an adult woman who had mild COVID-19 (a few samples of this study predate the infection). Cell type and time point are not known. Both conserved end residues are part of each CDR3.

cdr3_length,j_call,v_call,cdr3_aa
16,TRBJ2-7,TRBV20-1,CSARNLGTSMMGEQYF
14,TRBJ2-1,TRBV9,CASSVTLWTNEQFF
19,TRBJ2-6,TRBV7-2,CASSLRASGTQGGANVLTF
13,TRBJ2-5,TRBV29-1,CSVVTAPQETQYF
15,TRBJ2-1,TRBV11-2,CASSLDLSSYNEQFF
16,TRBJ2-1,TRBV6-2/TRBV6-3,CASSSYGIWSANEQFF
11,TRBJ1-2,TRBV5-1,CASSFGDQKTF
14,TRBJ2-7,TRBV7-6,CASSSTLQGGEQYF
11,TRBJ1-1,TRBV6-5,CASSYRTEAFF
16,TRBJ2-2,TRBV9,CASSPRVVGGSGELFF
11,TRBJ2-1,TRBV30,CAWSGTGEQFF
18,TRBJ2-5,TRBV4-1,CASSQETSGGASRETQYF
17,TRBJ2-3,TRBV4-3,CASSQEWVGTRTDTQYF
17,TRBJ2-1,TRBV7-2,CASSLEFLVSSYNEQFF
14,TRBJ1-1,TRBV4-1,CASSQRSGLGKAFF
16,TRBJ2-3,TRBV7-3,CASSPLSGGLTDTQYF
15,TRBJ2-1,TRBV24-1,CATSDAAGGNNEQFF
16,TRBJ1-1,TRBV5-5,CASSLYPDRENTEAFF
12,TRBJ2-5,TRBV7-9,CASRREEETQYF
15,TRBJ2-3,TRBV19,CASSVSGLGTDTQYF